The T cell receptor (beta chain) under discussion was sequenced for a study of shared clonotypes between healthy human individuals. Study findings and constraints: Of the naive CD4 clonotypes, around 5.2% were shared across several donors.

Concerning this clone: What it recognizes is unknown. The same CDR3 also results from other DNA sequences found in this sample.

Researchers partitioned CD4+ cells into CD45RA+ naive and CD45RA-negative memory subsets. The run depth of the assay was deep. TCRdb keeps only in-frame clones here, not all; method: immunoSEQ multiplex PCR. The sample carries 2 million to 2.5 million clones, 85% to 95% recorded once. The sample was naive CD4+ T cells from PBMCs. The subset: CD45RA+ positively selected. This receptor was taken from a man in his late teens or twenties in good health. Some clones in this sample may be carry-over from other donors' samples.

CDR3: CASSQGAGAYNEQFF. As DNA, the CDR3 is TGCGCCAGCAGCCAAGGGGCGGGAGCCTACAATGAGCAGTTCTTC. This chain joins TRBV4-3 and TRBJ2-1; 7 bases line up with TRBD2. V lost 1 base and J lost 2; bases outside the gene matches: 2. Germline V lookup: CDR1 LGHNA, CDR2 YSLEER. The CDR3 totals 15 residues.